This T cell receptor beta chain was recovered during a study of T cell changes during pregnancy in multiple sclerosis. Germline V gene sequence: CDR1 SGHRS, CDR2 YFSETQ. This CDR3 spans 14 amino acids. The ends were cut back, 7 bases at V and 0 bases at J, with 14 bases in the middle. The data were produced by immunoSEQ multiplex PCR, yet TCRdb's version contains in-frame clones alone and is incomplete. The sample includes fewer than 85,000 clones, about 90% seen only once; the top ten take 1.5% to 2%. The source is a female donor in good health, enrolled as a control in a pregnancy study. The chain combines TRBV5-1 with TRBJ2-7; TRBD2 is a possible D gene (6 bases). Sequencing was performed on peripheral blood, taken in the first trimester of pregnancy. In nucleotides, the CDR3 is TGCGCCAGCGGCGCCTCTAGCGACTCCTACGAGCAGTACTTC. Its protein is CASGASSDSYEQYF.